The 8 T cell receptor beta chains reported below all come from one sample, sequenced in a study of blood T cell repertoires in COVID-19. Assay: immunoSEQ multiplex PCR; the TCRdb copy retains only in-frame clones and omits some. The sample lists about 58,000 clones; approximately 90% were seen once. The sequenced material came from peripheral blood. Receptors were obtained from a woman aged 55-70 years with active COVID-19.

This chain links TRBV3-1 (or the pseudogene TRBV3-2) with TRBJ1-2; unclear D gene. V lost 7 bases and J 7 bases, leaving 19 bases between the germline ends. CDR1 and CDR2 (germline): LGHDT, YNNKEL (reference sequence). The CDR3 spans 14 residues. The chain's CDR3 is CASTPYSEDSGYTF. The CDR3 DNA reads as TGTGCCAGCACCCCTTACTCCGAAGATTCTGGCTACACCTTC.

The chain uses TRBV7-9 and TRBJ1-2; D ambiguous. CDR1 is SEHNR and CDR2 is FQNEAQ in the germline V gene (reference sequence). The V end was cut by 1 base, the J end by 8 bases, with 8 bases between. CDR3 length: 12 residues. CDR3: CASSLDGRGYTF. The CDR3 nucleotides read TGTGCCAGCAGCTTAGACGGTCGGGGCTACACCTTC.

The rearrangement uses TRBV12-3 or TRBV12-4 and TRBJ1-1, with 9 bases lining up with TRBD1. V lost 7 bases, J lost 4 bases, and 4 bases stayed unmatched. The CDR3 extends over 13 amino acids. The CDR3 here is CASTRTGATEAFF. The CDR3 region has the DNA TGTGCCAGCACCCGGACAGGGGCCACTGAAGCTTTCTTT.

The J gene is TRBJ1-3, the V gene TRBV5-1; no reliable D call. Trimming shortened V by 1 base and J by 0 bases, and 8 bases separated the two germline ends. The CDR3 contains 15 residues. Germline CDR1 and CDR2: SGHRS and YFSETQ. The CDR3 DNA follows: TGCGCCAGCAGCTTGAACAGCCACTCTGGAAACACCATATATTTT. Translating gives CASSLNSHSGNTIYF. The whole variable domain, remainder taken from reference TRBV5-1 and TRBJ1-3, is KAGVTQTPRYLIKTRGQQVTLSCSPISGHRSVSWYQQTPGQGLQFLFEYFSETQRNKGNFPGRFSGRQFSNSRSEMNVSTLELGDSALYLCASSLNSHSGNTIYFGEGSWLTVV.

The DNA of the CDR3 is TGTGCCAGCAGCAAAGGCGGCAGCGGGGGCGCAGGGTATACGCAGTATTTT. Amino acids: CASSKGGSGGAGYTQYF. The rearrangement uses TRBV4-2 and TRBJ2-3, with 8 bases identical to TRBD2. Unmatched junction bases numbered 17, after V lost 5 bases and J lost 7 bases. Germline V gene lookup returns CDR1 LGHNA and CDR2 YNFKEQ. The CDR3 consists of 17 residues.

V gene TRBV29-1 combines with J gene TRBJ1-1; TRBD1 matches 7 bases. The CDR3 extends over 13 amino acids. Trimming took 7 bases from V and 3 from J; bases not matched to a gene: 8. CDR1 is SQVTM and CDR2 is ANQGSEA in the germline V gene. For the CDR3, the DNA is TGCAGCGGGAAGACAGGGCGGGACACTGAAGCTTTCTTT. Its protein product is CSGKTGRDTEAFF.

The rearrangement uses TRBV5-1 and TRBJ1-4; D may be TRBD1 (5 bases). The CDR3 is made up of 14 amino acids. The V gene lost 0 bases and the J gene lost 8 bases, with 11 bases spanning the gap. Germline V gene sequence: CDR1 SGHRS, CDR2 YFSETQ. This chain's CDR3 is CASSLGPGREKLFF. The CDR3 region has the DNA TGCGCCAGCAGCTTGGGCCCAGGGAGGGAAAAACTGTTTTTT.

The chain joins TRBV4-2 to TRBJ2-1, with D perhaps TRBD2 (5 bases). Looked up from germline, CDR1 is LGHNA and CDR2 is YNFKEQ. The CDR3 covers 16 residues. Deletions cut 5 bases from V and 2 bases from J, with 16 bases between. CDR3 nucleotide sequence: TGTGCCAGCAGCTCCCTAGCCTCTACGGCCTACAATGAGCAGTTCTTC. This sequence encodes CASSSLASTAYNEQFF.